This TCR beta chain was captured by sequencing in a study of cytotoxic CD8 clonotypes in ibrutinib-treated CLL. This clone was seen only once. V dropped 3 bases and J dropped 0 bases, with 10 bases sitting between them. This CDR3 is built from 15 residues. CDR1 and CDR2 from the germline V gene are SGDLS and YYNGEE. Generated by immunoSEQ multiplex PCR, the TCRdb table keeps only in-frame clones and is missing some. Here the sample spans about 140,000 clones, roughly 80% being singletons. This receptor was identified in a human donor with chronic lymphocytic leukemia. The sample here was PBMCs, taken after 12 months of ibrutinib treatment. This rearrangement joins TRBV9 to TRBJ2-1; D gene ambiguous. In DNA, the CDR3 is TGTGCCAGCAGCGAACATACGAGCTCCTACAATGAGCAGTTCTTC. Translated: CASSEHTSSYNEQFF.